This is a list of T cell receptor beta chains from one sample in a study of technical replicates of blood from several donors. Sequencing was performed with immunoSEQ multiplex PCR; in TCRdb, only in-frame clones are kept and a portion is missing. The sample shows tens of thousands of clones, 96% of them seen only once. Material for sequencing was T cells isolated from PBMCs. The source is a human donor in good health. Both conserved end residues are part of each CDR3. Only part of the rows carry a size: once, few, many, or a class if the clone is expanded.

v_gene: TRBV6-5
j_gene: TRBJ1-5
abundance: NA
CDR3aa: CASSPLEFNQPQHF

v_gene: TRBV29-1
j_gene: TRBJ2-7
abundance: NA
CDR3aa: CSAALTSGYEQYF

v_gene: TRBV27
j_gene: TRBJ2-1
abundance: once
CDR3aa: CASSFSGGNEQFF

v_gene: TRBV21-1
j_gene: TRBJ1-5
abundance: medium-sized
CDR3aa: CASSQEPRRRVSTSNQPQHF

v_gene: TRBV30
j_gene: TRBJ1-4
abundance: NA
CDR3aa: CASEREAGEKLFF

v_gene: TRBV29-1
j_gene: TRBJ1-1
abundance: NA
CDR3aa: CSVSIGGNTEAFF

v_gene: TRBV6-6
j_gene: TRBJ1-2
abundance: NA
CDR3aa: CASSRTGTGGMGYTF

v_gene: TRBV9
j_gene: TRBJ1-4
abundance: NA
CDR3aa: CASSSGDRQTNEKLFF

v_gene: TRBV7-8
j_gene: TRBJ1-2
abundance: NA
CDR3aa: CASSLGATMSNYGYTF

v_gene: TRBV19
j_gene: TRBJ2-3
abundance: NA
CDR3aa: CASSILATSTDTQYF

v_gene: TRBV13
j_gene: TRBJ1-1
abundance: NA
CDR3aa: CASRRTGGRTEAFF

v_gene: TRBV5-3
j_gene: TRBJ1-4
abundance: NA
CDR3aa: CATKKDTPNPEKLFF

v_gene: TRBV19
j_gene: TRBJ2-7
abundance: NA
CDR3aa: CASSLNQGMFYEQYF

v_gene: TRBV18
j_gene: TRBJ2-7
abundance: once
CDR3aa: CASSRSALEWEQYF

v_gene: TRBV9
j_gene: TRBJ1-3
abundance: NA
CDR3aa: CASSVGSALSGNTIYF

v_gene: TRBV25-1
j_gene: TRBJ2-5
abundance: NA
CDR3aa: CASSRPGQGGETQYF

v_gene: TRBV18
j_gene: TRBJ2-2
abundance: NA
CDR3aa: CASSPTKAGIAGELFF

v_gene: TRBV7-8
j_gene: TRBJ2-1
abundance: NA
CDR3aa: CASSLEVGRGSYNEQFF

v_gene: TRBV5-4
j_gene: TRBJ2-1
abundance: NA
CDR3aa: CASSLEGLAQGLF

v_gene: TRBV6-6
j_gene: TRBJ2-2
abundance: NA
CDR3aa: CASSYIDTGDTGELFF

v_gene: TRBV27
j_gene: TRBJ2-1
abundance: NA
CDR3aa: CASSLDRGTGEQFF

v_gene: TRBV7-8
j_gene: TRBJ1-4
abundance: NA
CDR3aa: CASSLVREKLFF

v_gene: TRBV28
j_gene: TRBJ2-7
abundance: NA
CDR3aa: CASYGGSYEQYF

v_gene: TRBV7-8
j_gene: TRBJ1-5
abundance: NA
CDR3aa: CASSSDRGNQPQHF

v_gene: TRBV9
j_gene: TRBJ2-5
abundance: NA
CDR3aa: CASSASGAQETQYF

v_gene: TRBV5-6
j_gene: NA
abundance: NA
CDR3aa: CASSRLDRDYSYEQYF

v_gene: TRBV7-9
j_gene: TRBJ2-5
abundance: NA
CDR3aa: CASSLPQTGVTQYF

v_gene: TRBV6-5
j_gene: TRBJ1-1
abundance: few
CDR3aa: CASSQSRSPGAFF

v_gene: TRBV30
j_gene: TRBJ2-1
abundance: NA
CDR3aa: CAWTLPQGSGEQFF

v_gene: TRBV7-3
j_gene: TRBJ2-6
abundance: NA
CDR3aa: CASSLDSGANVLTF

v_gene: TRBV4-1
j_gene: TRBJ1-2
abundance: NA
CDR3aa: CASSVLQGNRYGYTF

v_gene: TRBV7-3
j_gene: TRBJ2-1
abundance: NA
CDR3aa: CASSFPIVAGDNEQFF

v_gene: TRBV9
j_gene: TRBJ1-2
abundance: NA
CDR3aa: CASSVDRGQGYGYTF

v_gene: TRBV27
j_gene: TRBJ2-1
abundance: once
CDR3aa: CASKRFLADNEQFF

v_gene: TRBV27
j_gene: TRBJ2-2
abundance: NA
CDR3aa: CASMVLRTGNTGELFF

v_gene: TRBV19
j_gene: TRBJ1-2
abundance: NA
CDR3aa: CASSIDQRREQGAFDYGYTF

v_gene: TRBV7-8
j_gene: TRBJ2-3
abundance: NA
CDR3aa: CASSPIATDTQYF

v_gene: TRBV11-2
j_gene: TRBJ1-2
abundance: NA
CDR3aa: CASSFRDYGYTF

v_gene: TRBV6-5
j_gene: TRBJ2-7
abundance: NA
CDR3aa: CASSVLYEQYF

v_gene: TRBV9
j_gene: TRBJ2-5
abundance: NA
CDR3aa: CASTLGAGSQETQYF